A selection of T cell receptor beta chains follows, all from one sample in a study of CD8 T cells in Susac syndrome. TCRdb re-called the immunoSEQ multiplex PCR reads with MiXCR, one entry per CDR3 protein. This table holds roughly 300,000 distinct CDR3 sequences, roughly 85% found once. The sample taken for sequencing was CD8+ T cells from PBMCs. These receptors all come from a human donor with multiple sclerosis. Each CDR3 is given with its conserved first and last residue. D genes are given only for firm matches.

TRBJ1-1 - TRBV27 TGTGCCAGCCTGGGACTCATGAACACTGAAGCTTTCTTT CASLGLMNTEAFF
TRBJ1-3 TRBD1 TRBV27 TGTGCCAGCAAAGACAGGGGAGGTTCTGGAAACACCATATATTTT CASKDRGGSGNTIYF
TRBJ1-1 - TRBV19 TGTGCCAGTAGTATCCCCAGGACCAACACTGAAGCTTTCTTT CASSIPRTNTEAFF
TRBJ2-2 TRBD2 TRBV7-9 TGTGCCAGCAGCTTACCCAGTCGTCCTAGCGGGGAAAACACCGGGGAGCTGTTTTTT CASSLPSRPSGENTGELFF
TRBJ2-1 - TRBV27 TGTGCCAGCAGGGGGGCCTGGAATGAGCAGTTCTTC CASRGAWNEQFF
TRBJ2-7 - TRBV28 TGTGCCAGCAGTCTACAGGGAAGGAGCTCCTACGAGCAGTACTTC CASSLQGRSSYEQYF
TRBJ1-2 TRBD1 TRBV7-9 TGTGCCAGCAGCCATGTCGGACAGGCTAACTATGGCTACACCTTC CASSHVGQANYGYTF
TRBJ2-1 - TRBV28 TGTGCCAGCAGTTTAGGAGAGGGGGTCTCCTACAATGAGCAGTTCTTC CASSLGEGVSYNEQFF
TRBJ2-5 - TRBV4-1 TGCGCCAGCAGCCAAGGACCGGTTTCGCAAGAGACCCAGTACTTC CASSQGPVSQETQYF
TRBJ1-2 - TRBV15 TGTGCCACCAGCCTAAGCAAGCACTATGGCTACACCTTC CATSLSKHYGYTF
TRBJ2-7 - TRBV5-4 TGTGCCAGCAGCTTTCAACTAGCAAGGTCTGGCGAGCAGTACTTC CASSFQLARSGEQYF